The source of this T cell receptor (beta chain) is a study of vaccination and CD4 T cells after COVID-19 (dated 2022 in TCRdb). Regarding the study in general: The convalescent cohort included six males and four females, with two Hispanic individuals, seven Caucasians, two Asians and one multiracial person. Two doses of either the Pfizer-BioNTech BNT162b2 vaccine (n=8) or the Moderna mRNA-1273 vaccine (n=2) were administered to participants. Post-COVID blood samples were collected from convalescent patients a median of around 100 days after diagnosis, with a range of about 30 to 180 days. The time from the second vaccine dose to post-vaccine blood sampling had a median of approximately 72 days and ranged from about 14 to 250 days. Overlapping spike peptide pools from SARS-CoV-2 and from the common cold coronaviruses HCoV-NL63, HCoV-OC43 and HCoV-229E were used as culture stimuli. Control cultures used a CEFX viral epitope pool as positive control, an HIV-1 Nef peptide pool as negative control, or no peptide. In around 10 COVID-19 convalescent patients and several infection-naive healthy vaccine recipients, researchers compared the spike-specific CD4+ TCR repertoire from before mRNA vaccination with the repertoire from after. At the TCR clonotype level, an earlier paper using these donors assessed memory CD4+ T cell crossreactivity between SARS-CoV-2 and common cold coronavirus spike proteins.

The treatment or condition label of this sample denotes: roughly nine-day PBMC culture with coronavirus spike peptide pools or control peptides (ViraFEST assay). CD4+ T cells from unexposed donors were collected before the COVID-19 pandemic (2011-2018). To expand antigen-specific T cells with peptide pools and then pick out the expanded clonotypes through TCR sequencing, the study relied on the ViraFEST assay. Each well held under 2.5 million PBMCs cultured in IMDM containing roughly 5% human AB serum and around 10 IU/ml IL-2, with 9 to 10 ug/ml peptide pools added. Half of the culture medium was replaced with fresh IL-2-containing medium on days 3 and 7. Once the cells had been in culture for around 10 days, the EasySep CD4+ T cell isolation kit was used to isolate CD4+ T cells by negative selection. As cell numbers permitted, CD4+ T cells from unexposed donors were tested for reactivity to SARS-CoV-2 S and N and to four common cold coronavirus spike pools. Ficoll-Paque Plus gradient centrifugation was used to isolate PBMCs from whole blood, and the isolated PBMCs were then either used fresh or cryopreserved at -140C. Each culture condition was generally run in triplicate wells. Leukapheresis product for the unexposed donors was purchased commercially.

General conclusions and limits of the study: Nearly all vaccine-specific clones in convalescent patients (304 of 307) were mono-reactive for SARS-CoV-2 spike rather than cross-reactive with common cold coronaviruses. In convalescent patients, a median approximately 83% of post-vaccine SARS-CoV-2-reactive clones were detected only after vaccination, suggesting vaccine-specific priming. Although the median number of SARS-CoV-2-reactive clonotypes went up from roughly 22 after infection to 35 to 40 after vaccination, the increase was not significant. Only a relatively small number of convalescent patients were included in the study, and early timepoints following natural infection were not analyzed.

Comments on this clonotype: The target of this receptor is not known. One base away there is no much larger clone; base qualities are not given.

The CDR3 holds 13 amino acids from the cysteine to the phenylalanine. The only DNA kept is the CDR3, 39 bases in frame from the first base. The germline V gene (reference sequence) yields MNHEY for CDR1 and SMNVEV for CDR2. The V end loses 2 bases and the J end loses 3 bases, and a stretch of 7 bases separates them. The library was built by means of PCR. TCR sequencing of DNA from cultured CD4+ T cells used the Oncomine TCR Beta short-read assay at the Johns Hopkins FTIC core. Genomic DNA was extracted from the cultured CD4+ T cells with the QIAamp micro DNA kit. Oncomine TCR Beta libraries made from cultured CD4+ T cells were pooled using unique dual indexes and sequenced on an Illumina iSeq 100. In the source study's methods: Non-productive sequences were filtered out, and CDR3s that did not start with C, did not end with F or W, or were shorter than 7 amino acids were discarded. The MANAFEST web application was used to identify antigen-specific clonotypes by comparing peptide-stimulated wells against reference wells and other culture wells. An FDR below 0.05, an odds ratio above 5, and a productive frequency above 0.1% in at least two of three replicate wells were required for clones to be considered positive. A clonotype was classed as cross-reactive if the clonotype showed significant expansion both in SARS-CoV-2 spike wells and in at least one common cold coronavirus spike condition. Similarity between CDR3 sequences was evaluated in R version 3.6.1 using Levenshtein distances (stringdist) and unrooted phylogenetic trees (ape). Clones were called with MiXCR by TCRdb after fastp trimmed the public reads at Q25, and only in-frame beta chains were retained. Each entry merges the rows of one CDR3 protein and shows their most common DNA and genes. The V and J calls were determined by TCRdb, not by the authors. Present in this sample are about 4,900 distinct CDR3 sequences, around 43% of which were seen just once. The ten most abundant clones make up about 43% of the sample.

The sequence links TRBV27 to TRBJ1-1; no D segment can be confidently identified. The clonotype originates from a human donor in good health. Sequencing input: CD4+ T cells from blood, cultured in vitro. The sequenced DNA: TGTGCCAGCAGTTTAAAAAGGGACACTGAAGCTTTCTTT. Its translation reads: CASSLKRDTEAFF.